This T cell receptor (beta chain) was sequenced during a study of multiple sclerosis patients with progressive multifocal leukoencephalopathy. The CDR3 contains 14 residues. Germline V lookup: CDR1 SGHDN, CDR2 FVKESK. Study outcomes and limitations: It is unclear whether the findings reflect JC virus infection or general immunocompromise. Most PML patients had lower entropy, suggesting less diverse TRB repertoires. TRBV and TRBJ usage showed no common pattern when PML developed.

For this clone: Its antigen is unknown. The germline gene is not matched at one end of the junction; a read error may be the cause.

Profiling relied on immunoSEQ multiplex PCR, and the TCRdb table lists in-frame clones only, not all of them. The table lists approximately 27,000 clones, approximately 85% of them singletons, with roughly an eighth in the top ten. Sample time point: time of PML onset. All patients had prior interferon beta, and all PML patients were female. The sequence was obtained from a woman in her twenties or thirties with progressive multifocal leukoencephalopathy. V usage is TRBV14 and J usage is TRBJ2-1; D is unresolved. The input for sequencing was PBMCs, taken from a patient treated with natalizumab. The CDR3 sequence is CVSSQDLYYNEQFF. Written as DNA, the CDR3 is TGTGTCAGCAGCCAAGATCTCTACTACAATGAGCAGTTCTTC.